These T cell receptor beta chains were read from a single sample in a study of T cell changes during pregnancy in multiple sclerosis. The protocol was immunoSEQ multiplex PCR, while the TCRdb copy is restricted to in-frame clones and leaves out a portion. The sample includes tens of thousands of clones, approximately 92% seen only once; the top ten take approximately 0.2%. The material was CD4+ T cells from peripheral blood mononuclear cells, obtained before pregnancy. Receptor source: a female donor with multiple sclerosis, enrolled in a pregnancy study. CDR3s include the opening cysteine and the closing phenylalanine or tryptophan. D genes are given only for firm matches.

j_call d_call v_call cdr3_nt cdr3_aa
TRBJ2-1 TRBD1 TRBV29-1 TGCAGCGTGGCTTCGGGACAGGGCTCCTACAATGAGCAGTTCTTC CSVASGQGSYNEQFF
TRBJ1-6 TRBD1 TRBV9 TGTGCCAGCAGCGTGACCCCGGGACAGGGGGCAGGTAGAAGCAATTCACCCCTCCACTTT CASSVTPGQGAGRSNSPLHF
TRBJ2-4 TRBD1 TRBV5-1 TGCGCCAGCAGCGTGACAGGGGGATTCGAAAGCATTCAGTACTTC CASSVTGGFESIQYF
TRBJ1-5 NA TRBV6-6 TGTGCCAGCAACAGTTTCAATCAGCCCCAGCATTTT CASNSFNQPQHF
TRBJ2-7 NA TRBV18 TGTGCCAGCTCACCGCGACAGGAGACCTACGAGCAGTACTTC CASSPRQETYEQYF
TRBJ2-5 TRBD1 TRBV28 TGTGCCAGCAGCCCTTCTACCCTGAGACAGGGGGGAAGGGAGACCCAGTACTTC CASSPSTLRQGGRETQYF
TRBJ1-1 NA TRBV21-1 TGTGCCAGCAGCCAAAGGGCTCGGACAGGGCTGGAAGCTTTCTTT CASSQRARTGLEAFF
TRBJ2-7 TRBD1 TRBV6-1 TGTGCCAGCAGGACAGGGCAGGGCGAGCAGTACTTC CASRTGQGEQYF
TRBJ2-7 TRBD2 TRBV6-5 TGTGCCAGCTCTCGCTCGGGGGGAAGTAGAGAGCAGTACTTC CASSRSGGSREQYF
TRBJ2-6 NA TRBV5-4 TGTGCCAGCAGCTCCGCGGGGCCCCCCAACGTCCTGACTTTC CASSSAGPPNVLTF